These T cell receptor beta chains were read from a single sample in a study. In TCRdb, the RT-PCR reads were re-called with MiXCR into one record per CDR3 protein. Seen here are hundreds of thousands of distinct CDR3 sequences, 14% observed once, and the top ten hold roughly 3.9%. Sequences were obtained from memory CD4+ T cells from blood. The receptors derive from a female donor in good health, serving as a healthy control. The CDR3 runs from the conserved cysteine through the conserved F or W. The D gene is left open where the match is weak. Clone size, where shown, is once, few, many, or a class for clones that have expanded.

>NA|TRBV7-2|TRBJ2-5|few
TGTGCCAGCAGCTTCGGTACCCCCGGGAGAGGAGAGACCCAGTACTTC
CASSFGTPGRGETQYF
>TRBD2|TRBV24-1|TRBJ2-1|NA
TGTGCCACCAGTGACCCCTCACTAGCGGGAGCTACTAATGAGCAGTTCTTC
CATSDPSLAGATNEQFF
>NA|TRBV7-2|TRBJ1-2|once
TGTGCCAGCAGCTTAAGTCTAGCGGGAAGGGGAAATGGCTACACCTTC
CASSLSLAGRGNGYTF
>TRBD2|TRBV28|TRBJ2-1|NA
TGTGCCAGCAGTTTATGGGCTAGCGGGAGCTGGAATGAGCAGTTCTTC
CASSLWASGSWNEQFF
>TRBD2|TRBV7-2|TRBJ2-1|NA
TGTGCCAGCAGCTTAGCTTTGGTAGCGGGCAATGAGCAGTTCTTC
CASSLALVAGNEQFF
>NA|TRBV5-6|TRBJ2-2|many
TGTGCCAGCAGCACGCCCCGGGGGGAGCTGTTTTTT
CASSTPRGELFF
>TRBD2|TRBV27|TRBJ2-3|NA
TGTGCCAGCAGTCCCTGGACTAGCGGGAGGGCCGATACGCAGTATTTT
CASSPWTSGRADTQYF
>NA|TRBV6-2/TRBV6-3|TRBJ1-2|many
TGTGCCAGCAGAACGTCTAACTATGGCTACACCTTC
CASRTSNYGYTF
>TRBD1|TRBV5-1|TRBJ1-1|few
TGCGCCAGCAGACCTCAGACAGGGGGTGAAGCTTTCTTT
CASRPQTGGEAFF
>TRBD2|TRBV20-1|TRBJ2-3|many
TGCAGTGCTAGTCTAGCGGGAGTGGTCACAGATACGCAGTATTTT
CSASLAGVVTDTQYF
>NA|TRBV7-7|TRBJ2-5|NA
TGTGCTAGCAGCCCCGACAGGCTCCGGGAGACCCAGTACTTC
CASSPDRLRETQYF
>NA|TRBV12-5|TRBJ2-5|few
TGTGCTAGTGGCTTCCCCCACAAGGGAAAGGGAGAGACCCAGTACTTC
CASGFPHKGKGETQYF
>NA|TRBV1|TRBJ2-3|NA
TGCACCAGCAGCCAAACTCAGGGGGCTAGCACAGATACGCAGTATTTT
CTSSQTQGASTDTQYF
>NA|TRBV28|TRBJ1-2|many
TGTGCCAGCAGGGAGAACTATGGCTACACCTTC
CASRENYGYTF
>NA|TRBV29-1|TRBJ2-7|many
TGCAGCGTCCTGACTAGTCGCGAGCAGTACTTC
CSVLTSREQYF
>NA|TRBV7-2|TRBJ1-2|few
TGTGCCAGCAGCGCCGTCGGGACATCTAACTATGGCTACACCTTC
CASSAVGTSNYGYTF
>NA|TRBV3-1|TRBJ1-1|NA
TGTGCCAGCAGCCAAGGGTGGGGCAGGACGGGATCCCTTGAAGCTTTCTTT
CASSQGWGRTGSLEAFF
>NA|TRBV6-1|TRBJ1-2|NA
TGTGCCAGCAGTGAAGCCGGGACGACAAACTATGGCTACACCTTC
CASSEAGTTNYGYTF
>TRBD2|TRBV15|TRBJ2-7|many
TGTGCCACCAGCAGAGTAGCGGGAGGGTACGAGCAGTACTTC
CATSRVAGGYEQYF
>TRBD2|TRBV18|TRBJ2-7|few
TGTGCCAGCTCACCATCTCGACTAGCGGGAGGCGAGCAGTACTTC
CASSPSRLAGGEQYF
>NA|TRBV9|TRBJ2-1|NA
TGTGCCAGCAGCGTGAGCGTTAAGTCCTACAATGAGCAGTTCTTC
CASSVSVKSYNEQFF
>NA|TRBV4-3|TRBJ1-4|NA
TGCGCCAGCAGCTTACACCTCGCAACTAATGAAAAACTGTTTTTT
CASSLHLATNEKLFF
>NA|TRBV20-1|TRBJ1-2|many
TGCAGTGCTAGAGCCACAACGGCGGGCGGCTACACCTTC
CSARATTAGGYTF
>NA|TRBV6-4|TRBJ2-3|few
TGTGCCAGCAGTGCTACTATCGGGGCAGATACGCAGTATTTT
CASSATIGADTQYF
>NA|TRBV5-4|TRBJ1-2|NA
TGTGCCAGCAGCTTGGACGGGAAGAACGATGGCTACACCTTC
CASSLDGKNDGYTF
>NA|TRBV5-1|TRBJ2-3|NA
TGCGCCAGCAGCTTGGGACAGATCACTAGCACAGATACGCAGTATTTT
CASSLGQITSTDTQYF
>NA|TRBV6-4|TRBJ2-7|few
TGTGCCAGCAGTGACTCGGGTAGATACGAGCAGTACTTC
CASSDSGRYEQYF
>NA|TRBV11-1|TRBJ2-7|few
TGTGCCAGCACTTCCCCCTACTACGAGCAGTACTTC
CASTSPYYEQYF
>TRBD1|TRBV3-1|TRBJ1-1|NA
TGTGCCAGCAGCCAACCGGACAGGAGAGCTTTCTTT
CASSQPDRRAFF
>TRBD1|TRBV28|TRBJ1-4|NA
TGTGCCAGCAGTTCCGGGACAGGGCCCGAAAAACTGTTTTTT
CASSSGTGPEKLFF
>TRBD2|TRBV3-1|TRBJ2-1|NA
TGTGCCAGCAGCCCCGAGTATTCAACTAGCGGGAGTTTTGATGAGCAGTTCTTC
CASSPEYSTSGSFDEQFF
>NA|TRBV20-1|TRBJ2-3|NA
TGCAGTGCCAGCAGTTTCGGGTATGATACGCAGTATTTT
CSASSFGYDTQYF
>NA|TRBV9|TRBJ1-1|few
TGTGCCAGCAGCGCGGGACCGAACACTGAAGCTTTCTTT
CASSAGPNTEAFF
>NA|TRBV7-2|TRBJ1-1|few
TGTGCCAGCAGCTTGTTGGGGCCTGAAGCTTTCTTT
CASSLLGPEAFF